The source of this T cell receptor beta chain is a study of cytomegalovirus exposure and HLA in healthy donors. V lost 7 bases to trimming and J lost 0 bases, with 19 bases between them. The CDR3 is made up of 18 amino acids. Looked up from germline, CDR1 is SNHLY and CDR2 is FYNNEI. Primers for the PCR totalled 60 Vbeta and 13 Jbeta. Libraries were prepared by immunoSEQ multiplex PCR; TCRdb keeps only in-frame clonotypes and omits some of them. Among around 130,000 clones listed, 65% to 90% were seen once. The V and J genes are TRBV2 and TRBJ1-6, with D perhaps matching TRBD1 (6 bases). The receptor was derived from a man aged 18 to 29 in good health and CMV-seronegative. The source material was PBMCs. The CDR3 nucleotides are TGTGCCAGCACTTTAGTGTCAGGGGAACCCTCCTATAATTCACCCCTCCACTTT. Protein sequence: CASTLVSGEPSYNSPLHF.